This T cell receptor (beta chain) was found in a study of blood T cell repertoires in COVID-19. The wider study: Spain, Italy and the United States supplied samples that represented acute and convalescent COVID-19. Sample material is recorded as cDNA or gDNA derived from T cells, B-cell-depleted T cells, or PBMCs.

V was clipped by 0 bases and J by 1 base, with 17 bases between them. CDR1 LGHNA and CDR2 YNFKEQ come from the germline V gene. This CDR3 has 18 residues. Source study methods: Estimation of nucleated cell counts was performed using reference gene primer amplification. The data were produced by immunoSEQ multiplex PCR, yet TCRdb's version contains in-frame clones alone and is incomplete. V, J and clone size derive from that table, while D and trimming were established from the DNA sequence. The top ten hold around 6.2% of the sample, which has around 29,000 clones, roughly 90% seen once. The J gene is TRBJ2-3, the V gene TRBV4-2, with D possibly TRBD2 on 7 matching bases. The sample comprised peripheral blood. This receptor was taken from a human donor in a cohort sampled during active COVID-19. The CDR3 here is CASSQEAHGGGGTDTQYF. As DNA, the CDR3 is TGTGCCAGCAGCCAAGAAGCGCATGGGGGGGGCGGCACAGATACGCAGTATTTT.